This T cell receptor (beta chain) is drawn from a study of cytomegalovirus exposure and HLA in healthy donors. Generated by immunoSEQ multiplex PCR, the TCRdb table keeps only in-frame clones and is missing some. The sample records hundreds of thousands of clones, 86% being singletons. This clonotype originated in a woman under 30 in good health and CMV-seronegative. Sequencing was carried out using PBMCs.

CDR3 protein: CASSLSPPTRGYEQYF. Here the CDR3 DNA reads TGTGCCAGCAGTTTATCCCCCCCGACTCGCGGATACGAGCAGTACTTC. This chain connects TRBV27 to TRBJ2-7; D not certain. This CDR3 has 16 amino acids. The V and J ends lost 0 bases and 4 bases respectively, with 16 bases between them. CDR1 and CDR2 from the germline V gene are MNHEY and SMNVEV (reference sequence).